These 8 T cell receptor beta chains originate from one sample sequenced in a study of blood T cell repertoires in COVID-19. Profiling relied on immunoSEQ multiplex PCR, and the TCRdb table lists in-frame clones only, not all of them. The sample shows about 260,000 clones, 84% of them seen only once. Source material: peripheral blood. Every receptor here comes from a woman between 40 and 50 years old who had recovered from COVID-19.

This clone has just a few counts. This rearrangement joins TRBV12-3 or TRBV12-4 to TRBJ1-5, with 7 bases aligning to TRBD1. V lost 1 base to trimming and J lost 10 bases; unmatched junction nucleotides: 1. There are 12 residues in the CDR3. CDR3 in amino acids: CASSLGQGPQHF. CDR3 nucleotides: TGTGCCAGCAGTTTAGGACAGGGCCCCCAGCATTTT.

V is TRBV28 and J is TRBJ1-1, with 10 bases lining up with TRBD1. Germline assignment: CDR1 MDHEN and CDR2 SYDVKM. There are 16 residues in the CDR3. V lost 5 bases to trimming and J lost 3 bases; unmatched junction nucleotides: 9. CDR3: CASSTPGTGAYTEAFF. CDR3 nucleotides: TGTGCCAGCAGTACCCCCGGGACAGGGGCTTACACTGAAGCTTTCTTT.

The chain recombines TRBV20-1 with TRBJ1-1; tentative D call: TRBD1 (5 bases). Trimming left V 6 bases short and J 7 bases short, with 9 bases between. The CDR3 totals 10 residues. Germline V gives CDR1 DFQATT, CDR2 SNEGSKA (reference sequence). The CDR3 reads CSARDSEAFF. The CDR3 region has the DNA TGCAGTGCACGCGACAGTGAAGCTTTCTTT.

V is TRBV5-6 and J is TRBJ2-2; 9 bases are shared with TRBD1. Per germline, CDR1 SGHDT and CDR2 YYEEEE. V trimming: 2 bases; J trimming: 7 bases; junction bases outside the gene matches: 6. The CDR3 spans 15 residues. The DNA of the CDR3 is TGTGCCAGCAGCTTAGGACAGGGGCTGGGCGGGGAGCTGTTTTTT. Translating gives CASSLGQGLGGELFF.

The V and J genes are TRBV7-2 and TRBJ2-7, with D possibly being TRBD1 (5 bases). Germline V lookup: CDR1 SGHTA, CDR2 FQGNSA. V lost 2 bases and J 5 bases, leaving 19 bases between the germline ends. The CDR3 is made up of 16 amino acids. The CDR3 spells CASSLTALTVPDEQYF. The CDR3 DNA is TGTGCCAGCAGCTTAACAGCGTTGACAGTACCGGACGAGCAGTACTTC.

The V and J genes are TRBV10-1 and TRBJ2-7; D might be TRBD2 (6 bases). The V end was cut by 2 bases, the J end by 1 base, with 12 bases between. CDR3 size: 15 residues. Germline V gene lookup returns CDR1 WNHNN and CDR2 SYGVQD (reference sequence). In DNA, the CDR3 is TGCGCCAGCAGTGAGCCGGGACTGGGATCCTACGAGCAGTACTTC. Residues: CASSEPGLGSYEQYF.

The chain is built from TRBV6-1 and TRBJ1-1; no reliable D call. V was pared by 2 bases and J by 7 bases, with 8 bases between. The CDR3 loop spans 12 amino acids. The germline V gene encodes CDR1 MNHNS and CDR2 SASEGT. CDR3 residues: CASSEIGLEAFF. The CDR3 nucleotides read TGTGCCAGCAGTGAAATTGGCCTTGAAGCTTTCTTT.

The rearrangement joins TRBV28 to TRBJ1-5; D gene ambiguous. The V end lost 2 bases, the J end lost 5 bases, and 19 bases lay between the germline ends. This CDR3 contains 17 residues. Germline V gene sequence: CDR1 MDHEN, CDR2 SYDVKM. The chain's CDR3 is CASSLREPRPGDQPQHF. CDR3 DNA: TGTGCCAGCAGTTTACGGGAGCCTCGACCCGGAGATCAGCCCCAGCATTTT.